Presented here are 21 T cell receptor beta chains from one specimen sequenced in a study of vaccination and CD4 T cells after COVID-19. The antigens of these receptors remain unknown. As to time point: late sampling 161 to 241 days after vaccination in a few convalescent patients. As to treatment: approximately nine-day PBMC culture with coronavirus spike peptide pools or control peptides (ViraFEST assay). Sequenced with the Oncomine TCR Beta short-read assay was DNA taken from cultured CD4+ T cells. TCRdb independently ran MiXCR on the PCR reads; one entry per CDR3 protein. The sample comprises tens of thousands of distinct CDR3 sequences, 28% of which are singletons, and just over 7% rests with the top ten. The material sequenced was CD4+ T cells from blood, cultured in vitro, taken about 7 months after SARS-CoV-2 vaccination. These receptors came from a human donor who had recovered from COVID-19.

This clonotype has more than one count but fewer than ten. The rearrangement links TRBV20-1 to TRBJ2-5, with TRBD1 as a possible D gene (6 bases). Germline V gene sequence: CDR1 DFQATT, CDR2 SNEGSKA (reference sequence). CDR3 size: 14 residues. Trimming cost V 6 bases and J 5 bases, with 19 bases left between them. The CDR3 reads CSAAGERLWETQYF. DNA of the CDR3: TGCAGTGCCGCAGGGGAGCGCCTTTGGGAGACCCAGTACTTC.

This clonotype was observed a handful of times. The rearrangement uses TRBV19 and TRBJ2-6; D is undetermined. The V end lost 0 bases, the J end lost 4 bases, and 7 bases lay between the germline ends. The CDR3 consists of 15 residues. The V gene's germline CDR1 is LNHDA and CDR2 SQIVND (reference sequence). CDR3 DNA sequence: TGTGCCAGTAGTATAGAGGCGAGAGGGGCCAACGTCCTGACTTTC. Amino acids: CASSIEARGANVLTF. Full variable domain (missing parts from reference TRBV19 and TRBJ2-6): DGGITQSPKYLFRKEGQNVTLSCEQNLNHDAMYWYRQDPGQGLRLIYYSQIVNDFQKGDIAEGYSVSREKKESFPLTVTSAQKNPTAFYLCASSIEARGANVLTFGAGSRLTVL.

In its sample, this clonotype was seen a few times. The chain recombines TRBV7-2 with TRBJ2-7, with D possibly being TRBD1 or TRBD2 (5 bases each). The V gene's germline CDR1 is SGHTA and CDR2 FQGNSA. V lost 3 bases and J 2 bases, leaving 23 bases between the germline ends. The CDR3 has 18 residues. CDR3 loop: CASSFGAPGTTITYEQYF. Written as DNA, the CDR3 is TGTGCCAGCAGCTTTGGGGCACCCGGGACCACTATAACCTACGAGCAGTACTTC.

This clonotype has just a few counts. The CDR3: CASSLAGGGGSGRETQYF. In DNA form, the CDR3 reads TGTGCCAGCAGCTTAGCAGGGGGTGGCGGGAGCGGTAGAGAGACCCAGTACTTC. V and J are TRBV7-2 and TRBJ2-5; perhaps TRBD2 as D (7 bases). This CDR3 has 18 amino acids. The V gene lost 0 bases and the J gene lost 4 bases, with 21 bases spanning the gap. Germline CDR1 reads SGHTA; CDR2 reads FQGNSA.

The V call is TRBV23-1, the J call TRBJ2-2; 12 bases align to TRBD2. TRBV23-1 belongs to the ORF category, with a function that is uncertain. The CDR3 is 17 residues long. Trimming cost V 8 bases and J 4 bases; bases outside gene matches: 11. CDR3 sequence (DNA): TGCGCCAGCCTCAGAAGAGGACTAGCGGGACCCACCGGGGAGCTGTTTTTT. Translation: CASLRRGLAGPTGELFF.

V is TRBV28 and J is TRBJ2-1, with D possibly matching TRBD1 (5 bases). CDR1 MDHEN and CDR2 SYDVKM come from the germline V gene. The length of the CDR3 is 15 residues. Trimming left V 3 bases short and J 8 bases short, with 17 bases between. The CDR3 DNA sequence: TGTGCCAGCAGTTTCCAGGGCCCCTCTATCTATGAGCAGTTCTTC. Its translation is CASSFQGPSIYEQFF.

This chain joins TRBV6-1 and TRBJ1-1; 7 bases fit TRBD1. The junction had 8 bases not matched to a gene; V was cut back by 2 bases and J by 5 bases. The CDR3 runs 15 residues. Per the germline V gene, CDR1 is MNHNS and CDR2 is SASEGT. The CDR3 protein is CASSEPGQRLTEAFF. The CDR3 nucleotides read TGTGCCAGCAGTGAACCGGGACAGAGGCTTACTGAAGCTTTCTTT.

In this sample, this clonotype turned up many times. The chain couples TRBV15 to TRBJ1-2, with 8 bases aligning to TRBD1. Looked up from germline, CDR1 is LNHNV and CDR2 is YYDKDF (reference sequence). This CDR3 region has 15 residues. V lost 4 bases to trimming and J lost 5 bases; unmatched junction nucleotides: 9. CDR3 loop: CATSTSPGTGYGYTF. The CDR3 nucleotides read TGTGCCACCAGCACCAGCCCTGGGACAGGTTATGGCTACACCTTC. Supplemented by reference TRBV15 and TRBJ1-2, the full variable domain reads DAMVIQNPRYQVTQFGKPVTLSCSQTLNHNVMYWYQQKSSQAPKLLFHYYDKDFNNEADTPDNFQSRRPNTSFCFLDIRSPGLGDTAMYLCATSTSPGTGYGYTFGSGTRLTVV.

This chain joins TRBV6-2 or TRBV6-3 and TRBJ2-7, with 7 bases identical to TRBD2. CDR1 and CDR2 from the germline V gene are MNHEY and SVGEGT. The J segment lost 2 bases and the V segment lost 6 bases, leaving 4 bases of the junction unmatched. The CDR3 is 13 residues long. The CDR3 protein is CASRQSGAYEQYF. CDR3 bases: TGTGCCAGCAGACAAAGCGGGGCCTACGAGCAGTACTTC.

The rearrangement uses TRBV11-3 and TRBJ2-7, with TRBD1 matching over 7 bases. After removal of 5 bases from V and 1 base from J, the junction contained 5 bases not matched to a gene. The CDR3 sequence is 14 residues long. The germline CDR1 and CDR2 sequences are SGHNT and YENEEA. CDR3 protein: CASSRGRGSYEQYF. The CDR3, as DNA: TGTGCCAGCAGCAGGGGCAGGGGGTCCTACGAGCAGTACTTC.

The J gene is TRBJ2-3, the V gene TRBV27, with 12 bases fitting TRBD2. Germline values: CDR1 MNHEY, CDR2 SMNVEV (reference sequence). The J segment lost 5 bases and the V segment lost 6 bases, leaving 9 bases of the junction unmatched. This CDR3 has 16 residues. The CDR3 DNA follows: TGTGCCAGCAGGACCGGGGCGGGACTAGCGGGAGATACGCAGTATTTT. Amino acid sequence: CASRTGAGLAGDTQYF.

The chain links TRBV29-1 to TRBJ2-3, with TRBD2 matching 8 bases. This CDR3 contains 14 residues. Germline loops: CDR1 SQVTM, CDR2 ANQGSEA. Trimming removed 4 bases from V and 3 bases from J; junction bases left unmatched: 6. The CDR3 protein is CSVAGGARTDTQYF. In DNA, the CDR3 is TGCAGCGTTGCGGGGGGGGCGCGGACAGATACGCAGTATTTT.

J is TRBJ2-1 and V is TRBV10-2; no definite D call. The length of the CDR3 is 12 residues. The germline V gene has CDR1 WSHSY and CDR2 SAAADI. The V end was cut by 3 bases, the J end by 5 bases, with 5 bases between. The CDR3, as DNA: TGCGCCAGCAGTGAAGCAAACAATGAGCAGTTCTTC. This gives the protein CASSEANNEQFF.

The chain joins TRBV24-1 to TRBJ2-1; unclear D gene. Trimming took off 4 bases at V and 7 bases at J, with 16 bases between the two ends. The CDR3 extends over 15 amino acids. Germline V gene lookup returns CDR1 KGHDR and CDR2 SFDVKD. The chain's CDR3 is CATSEASPVRNEQFF. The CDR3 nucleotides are TGTGCCACCAGTGAGGCCAGCCCCGTCCGGAATGAGCAGTTCTTC.

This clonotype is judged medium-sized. The CDR3: CASSYQPLRPQHF. CDR3 coding DNA: TGTGCCAGCAGTTACCAACCCCTGAGGCCCCAGCATTTT. V gene TRBV27 combines with J gene TRBJ1-5, with unresolved D. Germline assignment: CDR1 MNHEY and CDR2 SMNVEV (reference sequence). This CDR3 has 13 amino acids. Deletions cut 4 bases from V and 9 bases from J, with 13 bases between.

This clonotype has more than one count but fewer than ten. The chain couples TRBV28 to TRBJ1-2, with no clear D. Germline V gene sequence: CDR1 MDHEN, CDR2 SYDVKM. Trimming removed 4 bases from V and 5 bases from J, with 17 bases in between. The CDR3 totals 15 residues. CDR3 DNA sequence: TGTGCCAGCAGTTCTTCTTTAACCGGGTCGTATGGCTACACCTTC. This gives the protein CASSSSLTGSYGYTF.

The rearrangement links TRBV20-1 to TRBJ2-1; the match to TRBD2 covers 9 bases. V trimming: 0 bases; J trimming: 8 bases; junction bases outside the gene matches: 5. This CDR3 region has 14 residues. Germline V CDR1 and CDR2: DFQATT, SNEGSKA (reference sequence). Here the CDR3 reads CSARDSSGIYEQFF. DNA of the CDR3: TGCAGTGCTAGAGATTCTAGCGGGATCTATGAGCAGTTCTTC.

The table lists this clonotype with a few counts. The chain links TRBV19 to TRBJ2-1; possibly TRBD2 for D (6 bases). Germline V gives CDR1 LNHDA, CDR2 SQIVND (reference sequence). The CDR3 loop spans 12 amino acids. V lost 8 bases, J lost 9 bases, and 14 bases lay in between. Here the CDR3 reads CASGGNGAEQFF. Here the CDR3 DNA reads TGTGCCAGTGGAGGGAACGGGGCTGAGCAGTTCTTC.

CDR3 sequence (DNA): TGTGCCAGCAGCCGCGGGAGTAGGGCTTACAATGAGCAGTTCTTC. Encoded protein: CASSRGSRAYNEQFF. This chain connects TRBV6-1 to TRBJ2-1; the match to TRBD2 covers 7 bases. Germline V gives CDR1 MNHNS, CDR2 SASEGT. Trimming removed 6 bases from V and 4 bases from J; junction bases left unmatched: 9. The CDR3 extends over 15 amino acids.

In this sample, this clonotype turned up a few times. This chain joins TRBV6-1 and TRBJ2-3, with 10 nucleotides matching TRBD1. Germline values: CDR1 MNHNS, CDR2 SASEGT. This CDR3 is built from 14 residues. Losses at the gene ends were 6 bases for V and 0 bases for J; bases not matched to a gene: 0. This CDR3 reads CASRGQGSTDTQYF. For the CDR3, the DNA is TGTGCCAGCAGGGGACAGGGGAGCACAGATACGCAGTATTTT.

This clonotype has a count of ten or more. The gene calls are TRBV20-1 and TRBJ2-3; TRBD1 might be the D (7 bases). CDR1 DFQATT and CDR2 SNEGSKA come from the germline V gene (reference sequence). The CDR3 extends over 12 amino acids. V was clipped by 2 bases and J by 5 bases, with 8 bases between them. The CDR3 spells CSARQGGDTQYF. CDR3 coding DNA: TGCAGTGCTAGACAGGGGGGAGATACGCAGTATTTT.